Listed below are T cell receptor beta chains from one sample, sequenced in a study of T cells in Graves' hyperthyroidism and ophthalmopathy. Each CDR3 protein is one row after TCRdb ran MiXCR on the multiplex PCR reads. The sample has 700,000 to 850,000 distinct CDR3 sequences, about 35% seen once. Sequenced: blood. These receptors all come from a woman between 40 and 55 years old with Graves' hyperthyroidism. Each CDR3 is given with its conserved first and last residue. D genes are given only for firm matches. Rows may omit the clone size; those that give it use once, few, many or a size class.

j_gene | abundance | len | d_gene | v_gene | CDR3nt | CDR3aa
TRBJ1-2 | once | 16 | - | TRBV6-1 | TGTGCCAGCACCCGGGACGGGAGCCAGATTAACTATGGCTACACCTTC | CASTRDGSQINYGYTF
TRBJ1-1 | - | 13 | - | TRBV12-3/TRBV12-4 | TGTGCCAGCAGACCGGATGAGAACAGAAAAGCTTTCTTT | CASRPDENRKAFF
TRBJ2-5 | few | 14 | - | TRBV11-1 | TGTGCCAGCACCCCTTGGGTCGGGGAAGAGACCCAGTACTTC | CASTPWVGEETQYF
TRBJ2-3 | - | 16 | - | TRBV19 | TGTGCCAGTAGTATTGATGGCGGAACCACGTTGGATACGCAGTATTTT | CASSIDGGTTLDTQYF
TRBJ2-2 | - | 13 | - | TRBV7-6 | TGTGCCAGCAGCTTAAGATGGGCCGGGGAGCTGTTTTTT | CASSLRWAGELFF
TRBJ1-2 | - | 14 | - | TRBV7-2 | TGTGCCAGCAGTTATCAGGGGCCCAACTATGGCTACACCTTC | CASSYQGPNYGYTF
TRBJ1-1 | - | 15 | - | TRBV7-9 | TGTGCCAGCAGCCTCTCAGGGTCATCGGACACTGAAGCTTTCTTT | CASSLSGSSDTEAFF
TRBJ1-2 | many | 14 | - | TRBV10-2 | TGCGCCAGCAGTGACAGCCAAGCTAACTATGGCTACACCTTC | CASSDSQANYGYTF
TRBJ2-7 | - | 14 | - | TRBV11-2 | TGTGCCAGCAGCGTACGACTAGAGGGGGATGAGCAGTACTTC | CASSVRLEGDEQYF
TRBJ1-1 | many | 13 | - | TRBV12-3/TRBV12-4 | TGTGCCAGCAGTTTTAGAATGAACACTGAAGCTTTCTTT | CASSFRMNTEAFF
TRBJ2-5 | - | 16 | TRBD2 | TRBV7-9 | TGTGCCAGCAGCGCCAGCGGGAGGGGAACCCAAGAGACCCAGTACTTC | CASSASGRGTQETQYF
TRBJ2-7 | many | 14 | TRBD2 | TRBV13 | TGTGCCAGCAGGCGGGGGGGAACAACCTACGAGCAGTACTTC | CASRRGGTTYEQYF
TRBJ2-7 | few | 16 | TRBD2 | TRBV5-6 | TGTGCCAGCAGCAGACTAGCGGGAGGAACAACCTACGAGCAGTACTTC | CASSRLAGGTTYEQYF
TRBJ2-7 | once | 16 | TRBD1 | TRBV6-5 | TGTGCCAGCAGTTACTCGGGGACAGGGCGGAAGTACGAGCAATACTTC | CASSYSGTGRKYEQYF
TRBJ2-2 | - | 16 | - | TRBV7-4 | TGTGCCAGCAGCAACCGGGACCGCCCGAACACCGGGGAGCTGTTTTTT | CASSNRDRPNTGELFF
TRBJ2-7 | - | 15 | TRBD2 | TRBV4-3 | TGCGCCAGCAGCCAAGCCCGGACTAGTTCCTACGAGCAGTACTTC | CASSQARTSSYEQYF